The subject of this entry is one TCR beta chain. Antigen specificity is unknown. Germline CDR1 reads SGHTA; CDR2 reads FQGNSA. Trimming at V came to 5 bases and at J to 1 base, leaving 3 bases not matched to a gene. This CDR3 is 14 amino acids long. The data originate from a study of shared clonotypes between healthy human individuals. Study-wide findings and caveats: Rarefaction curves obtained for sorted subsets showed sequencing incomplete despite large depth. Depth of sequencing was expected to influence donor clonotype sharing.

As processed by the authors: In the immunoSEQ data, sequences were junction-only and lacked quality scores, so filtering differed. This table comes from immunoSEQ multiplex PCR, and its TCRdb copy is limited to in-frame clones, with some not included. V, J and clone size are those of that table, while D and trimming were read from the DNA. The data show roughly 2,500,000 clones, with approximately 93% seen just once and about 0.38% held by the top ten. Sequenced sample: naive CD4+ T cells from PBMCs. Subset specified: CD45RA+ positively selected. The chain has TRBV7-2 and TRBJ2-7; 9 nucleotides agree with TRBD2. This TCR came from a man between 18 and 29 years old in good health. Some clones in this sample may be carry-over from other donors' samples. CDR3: CASSRREGSYEQYF. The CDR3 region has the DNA TGTGCCAGCAGCCGGCGGGAGGGGTCCTACGAGCAGTACTTC.